Below, 26 T cell receptor beta chains from the same sample are listed, as sequenced in a study of graft-versus-host responses after intestinal transplantation. This table comes from immunoSEQ multiplex PCR, and its TCRdb copy is limited to in-frame clones, with some not included. Of some 25,000 clones in the sample, 90% to 95% were seen once. This specimen was PBMCs, taken 18 days after transplant. The receptor set was obtained from a human patient who received an intestinal transplant, so some T cells may come from the graft donor.

The chain uses TRBV6-1 and TRBJ1-3; no clear D gene. Germline assignment: CDR1 MNHNS and CDR2 SASEGT. This CDR3 contains 15 residues. V lost 2 bases, J lost 6 bases, and 14 bases lay in between. The CDR3, as DNA: TGTGCCAGCAGTGAAATAAGGCTTGTTTTAAACACCATATATTTT. It yields the protein CASSEIRLVLNTIYF.

J is TRBJ2-7 and V is TRBV6-1, with 8 bases lining up with TRBD2. Germline CDR1 is MNHNS and CDR2 is SASEGT. This CDR3 has 16 amino acids. J lost 6 bases, V lost 4 bases, and 14 bases had no gene match. In nucleotides, the CDR3 is TGTGCCAGCAGTGGTCATAGCGGGGAGGGTTCGGGCGAGCAGTACTTC. Protein: CASSGHSGEGSGEQYF.

The CDR3 sequence is CASSPDPFQGVLTNEKLFF. CDR3 nucleotide sequence: TGTGCCAGCAGCCCTGACCCGTTTCAAGGGGTTTTGACTAATGAAAAACTGTTTTTT. This chain joins TRBV7-9 and TRBJ1-4; D is possibly TRBD1 (5 bases). Germline V CDR1 and CDR2: SEHNR, FQNEAQ (reference sequence). The CDR3 is 19 residues long. V gave up 5 bases and J gave up 2 bases, with 24 bases separating them.

The CDR3 loop reads CASSVGKSSGNTIYF. Written as DNA, the CDR3 is TGTGCCAGCAGCGTAGGGAAATCCTCTGGAAACACCATATATTTT. The chain combines TRBV9 with TRBJ1-3; D not certain. Germline CDR1 and CDR2: SGDLS and YYNGEE. V lost 0 bases and J lost 0, with 7 bases in between. The CDR3 runs 15 residues.

This clone was found once. The rearrangement uses TRBV7-3 and TRBJ2-4, with a weak D call TRBD1 (5 bases). Germline CDR1 is SGHTA and CDR2 is FQGTGA. This CDR3 contains 14 residues. Trimming stripped 6 bases from V and 7 bases from J, with 16 bases between. CDR3 DNA: TGTGCCAGCAGTCCAGAGGCAGGGTGGAACATTCAGTACTTC. Amino acid sequence: CASSPEAGWNIQYF.

J is TRBJ1-1 and V is TRBV5-1, with D unclear. V was trimmed by 0 bases and J by 4 bases, leaving 10 bases between them. The V gene's germline CDR1 is SGHRS and CDR2 YFSETQ. CDR3 length equals 14 residues. The CDR3 sequence is CASSLERAGTEAFF. CDR3 nucleotides: TGCGCCAGCAGCTTGGAGAGGGCCGGCACTGAAGCTTTCTTT.

The genes are TRBV6-5 and TRBJ1-1; no firm D call. V lost 9 bases and J 4 bases, leaving 9 bases between the germline ends. CDR3 length: 11 residues. Germline V gene data show CDR1 as MNHEY and CDR2 as SVGAGI. Here the CDR3 reads CASGEGTEAFF. CDR3 nucleotide sequence: TGTGCCAGTGGGGAGGGCACTGAAGCTTTCTTT.

This chain joins TRBV9 and TRBJ2-5; D call uncertain. This CDR3 has 15 residues. Germline V gives CDR1 SGDLS, CDR2 YYNGEE. V was clipped by 4 bases and J by 4 bases, with 17 bases between them. DNA of the CDR3: TGTGCCAGCAGCCTCCGATCGGACCCGGGAGAGACCCAGTACTTC. It encodes CASSLRSDPGETQYF.

The gene calls are TRBV13 and TRBJ1-3; maybe TRBD1 (5 bases). The V and J ends lost 3 bases and 2 bases respectively, with 8 bases between them. Germline loops: CDR1 PRHDT, CDR2 FYEKMQ (reference sequence). The CDR3 contains 14 residues. CDR3 nucleotides: TGTGCCAGCAGCTTGGGGGGGGCTGGAAACACCATATATTTT. Its translation: CASSLGGAGNTIYF.

CDR3 sequence reads: CASSLAGELFF. CDR3 in DNA: TGTGCCAGCAGCTTAGCCGGGGAGCTGTTTTTT. The genes are TRBV7-9 and TRBJ2-2; the D is unclear. Germline CDR1 reads SEHNR; CDR2 reads FQNEAQ (reference sequence). Trimming left V 0 bases short and J 7 bases short, with 0 bases between. The CDR3 totals 11 residues.

The chain joins TRBV18 to TRBJ1-4, with 9 positions matching TRBD1. CDR1 is KGHSH and CDR2 is LQKENI in the germline V gene. CDR3 length equals 15 residues. V lost 0 bases and J lost 8; bases outside the gene matches: 4. The CDR3: CASSPPGQGQEKLFF. DNA of the CDR3: TGTGCCAGCTCACCACCGGGACAGGGACAGGAAAAACTGTTTTTT.

This clone was seen once. The chain recombines TRBV18 with TRBJ1-2; maybe TRBD1 (5 bases). V lost 6 bases and J 5 bases, leaving 13 bases between the germline ends. CDR3 length: 13 amino acids. Germline CDR1 reads KGHSH; CDR2 reads LQKENI. The CDR3 here is CASSSAGNYGYTF. CDR3 DNA: TGTGCCAGCTCTTCGGCAGGGAATTATGGCTACACCTTC.

J is TRBJ1-1 and V is TRBV27, with D possibly being TRBD1 (5 bases). The CDR3 is made up of 19 amino acids. V was clipped by 0 bases and J by 0 bases, with 20 bases between them. Germline values: CDR1 MNHEY, CDR2 SMNVEV (reference sequence). CDR3 nucleotide sequence: TGTGCCAGCAGTTTATCGGGGCAGGGAAAAACATCGATGAACACTGAAGCTTTCTTT. Amino acid sequence: CASSLSGQGKTSMNTEAFF.

The chain couples TRBV27 to TRBJ2-5; TRBD1 might be the D (5 bases). This CDR3 is 13 amino acids long. Per the germline V gene, CDR1 is MNHEY and CDR2 is SMNVEV (reference sequence). V was pared by 0 bases and J by 5 bases, with 7 bases between. The CDR3, as DNA: TGTGCCAGCAGTTTATCAGGGGTTGAGACCCAGTACTTC. It encodes CASSLSGVETQYF.

This clone was detected only once. V usage is TRBV7-8 and J usage is TRBJ1-5; weak D call: TRBD1 (5 bases). Germline V gene sequence: CDR1 SGHVS, CDR2 FQNEAQ. CDR3 length: 15 amino acids. The V end was cut by 2 bases, the J end by 2 bases, with 10 bases between. For the CDR3, the DNA is TGTGCCAGCAGCTTATGCAGGGTTGGCAATCAGCCCCAGCATTTT. This sequence encodes CASSLCRVGNQPQHF.

The V gene is TRBV7-8, the J gene TRBJ2-1; perhaps TRBD2 as D (5 bases). The ends were cut back, 4 bases at V and 0 bases at J, with 13 bases in the middle. The CDR3 extends over 16 amino acids. Germline CDR1 and CDR2: SGHVS and FQNEAQ. CDR3 in DNA: TGTGCCAGCAGCTCCTTTTTTGGGAGCTCCTACAATGAGCAGTTCTTC. Translated: CASSSFFGSSYNEQFF. The full variable domain, its missing parts supplied by reference TRBV7-8 and TRBJ2-1, is GAGVSQSPRYKVAKRGQDVALRCDPISGHVSLFWYQQALGQGPEFLTYFQNEAQLDKSGLPSDRFFAERPEGSVSTLKIQRTQQEDSAVYLCASSSFFGSSYNEQFFGPGTRLTVL.

The chain combines TRBV7-9 with TRBJ2-7; TRBD2 matches 14 bases. The germline V gene encodes CDR1 SEHNR and CDR2 FQNEAQ (reference sequence). The CDR3 is made up of 18 amino acids. V trimming: 2 bases; J trimming: 3 bases; junction bases outside the gene matches: 9. The DNA for the CDR3 is TGTGCCAGCAGCTTACCGACTAGCGGGGGGGCCGGGTACTACGAGCAGTACTTC. Its translation: CASSLPTSGGAGYYEQYF.

The chain links TRBV10-1 to TRBJ2-2; a possible D gene is TRBD1 (7 bases). Germline assignment: CDR1 WNHNN and CDR2 SYGVQD (reference sequence). The CDR3 extends over 14 amino acids. Trimming left V 4 bases short and J 6 bases short, with 12 bases between. The CDR3 DNA is TGCGCCAGCAGTGGCGGGACAGTAGCCGGGGAGCTGTTTTTT. It specifies CASSGGTVAGELFF.

A note on this clone: At one of its ends the junction is not consistent with the germline gene, which may arise from a read error. The chain combines TRBV6-9 with TRBJ1-4; D is unclear. The CDR3 extends over 11 amino acids. Germline lookup yields CDR1 MNHGY and CDR2 SVAAGI. The CDR3 DNA follows: TGTGCCAGCAGTTATTATCAGAATTGGCTTTTT. Amino acid sequence: CASSYYQNWLF.

V and J are TRBV27 and TRBJ2-7, with 10 bases fitting TRBD2. CDR1 is MNHEY, CDR2 SMNVEV, per germline (reference sequence). The CDR3 covers 19 residues. Losses at the gene ends were 6 bases for V and 1 base for J; bases not matched to a gene: 18. The CDR3, as DNA: TGTGCCAGCAGGACTCAGGCTAGCGGGGGAACCCTAAGGTCCTACGAGCAGTACTTC. This sequence encodes CASRTQASGGTLRSYEQYF.

The CDR3 here is CASSVGDSTYQPQHF. As DNA, the CDR3 is TGTGCCAGCAGCGTAGGAGACAGTACCTATCAGCCCCAGCATTTT. The chain uses TRBV9 and TRBJ1-5; possible D gene TRBD1, 5 bases. CDR1 is SGDLS, CDR2 YYNGEE, per germline. This CDR3 is built from 15 residues. The V and J ends lost 0 bases and 5 bases respectively, with 12 bases between them.

CDR3 residues: CASSLAPRQEETQYF. CDR3 bases: TGTGCCAGCAGCTTAGCCCCTAGACAAGAAGAGACCCAGTACTTC. The chain uses TRBV11-2 and TRBJ2-5; D unresolved. Germline CDR1 and CDR2: SGHAT and FQNNGV. Trimming shortened V by 1 base and J by 3 bases, and 12 bases separated the two germline ends. The CDR3 is 15 residues long. The whole variable domain, remainder taken from reference TRBV11-2 and TRBJ2-5, is EAGVAQSPRYKIIEKRQSVAFWCNPISGHATLYWYQQILGQGPKLLIQFQNNGVVDDSQLPKDRFSAERLKGVDSTLKIQPAKLEDSAVYLCASSLAPRQEETQYFGPGTRLLVL.

This chain's CDR3 is CASSEERLAYNEQFF. Written as DNA, the CDR3 is TGTGCCAGCAGTGAAGAGAGGCTAGCCTACAATGAGCAGTTCTTC. The rearrangement joins TRBV6-1 to TRBJ2-1, with D uncertain. Germline-derived CDR1 and CDR2 are MNHNS and SASEGT. The V and J ends lost 1 base and 2 bases respectively, with 9 bases between them. This CDR3 region has 15 residues.

This clone was seen just once. CDR3 amino acids: CASSQRGGMNTEAFF. The DNA of the CDR3 is TGCGCCAGCAGCCAGAGGGGGGGGATGAACACTGAAGCTTTCTTT. This chain links TRBV4-1 with TRBJ1-1; a possible D gene is TRBD1 (6 bases). V was clipped by 3 bases and J by 0 bases, with 11 bases between them. This CDR3 region has 15 residues. Germline V gene lookup returns CDR1 MGHRA and CDR2 YSYEKL.

This chain links TRBV2 with TRBJ1-5; D might be TRBD1 (5 bases). Germline V CDR1 and CDR2: SNHLY, FYNNEI. The CDR3 is 11 amino acids. V was shortened by 6 bases and J by 9 bases, with 9 bases between the two germline ends. Here the CDR3 reads CASSLQGPQHF. DNA for the CDR3: TGTGCCAGCAGCCTTCAGGGGCCCCAGCATTTT. Looking up the rest from reference TRBV2 and TRBJ1-5 gives the full variable domain: EPEVTQTPSHQVTQMGQEVILRCVPISNHLYFYWYRQILGQKVEFLVSFYNNEISEKSEIFDDQFSVERPDGSNFTLKIRSTKLEDSAMYFCASSLQGPQHFGDGTRLSIL.

This chain links TRBV6-5 with TRBJ2-5; no definite D call. The germline V and J ends were trimmed by 6 bases and 5 bases, with 16 bases remaining between them. This CDR3 has 14 amino acids. CDR1 is MNHEY and CDR2 is SVGAGI in the germline V gene. In DNA, the CDR3 is TGTGCCAGCAGCCCCTTTATTACCGGGGAGACCCAGTACTTC. It yields the protein CASSPFITGETQYF.